Listed below are T cell receptor beta chains from one sample, sequenced in a study of ipilimumab plus nivolumab after autologous stem cell transplantation. Produced via immunoSEQ multiplex PCR; TCRdb's table is partial and in-frame only. The table lists tens of thousands of clones, more than 70% of them singletons. Specimen: PBMCs, collected in a trial of ipilimumab plus nivolumab as post-transplant consolidation. Receptors were obtained from a male donor with diffuse large B-cell lymphoma. Each CDR3 is given with its conserved first and last residue. The D gene is left open where the match is weak. Only some rows state a clone size, as once, few, many or a class for expanded clones.

. | TRBJ2-3 | . | TRBV10-3 | TGTGCCATCAATACCAGAAGGGAGACAGATACGCAGTATTTT | CAINTRRETDTQYF
. | TRBJ1-2 | . | TRBV18 | TGTGCCAGCTCACCAGGGGGGACGGAGGGCTACACCTTC | CASSPGGTEGYTF
. | TRBJ1-2 | . | TRBV7-2 | TGTGCCAGCAGCTTAGGCAGGGAGAATGGCTACACCTTC | CASSLGRENGYTF
. | TRBJ1-1 | . | TRBV7-9 | TGTGCCAGCAGGGAAGGACAATTGAACACTGAAGCTTTCTTT | CASREGQLNTEAFF
TRBD1 | TRBJ1-3 | few | TRBV4-1 | TGCGCCAGCAGCCAAGGGGGAGGGGGCGCGATTACTGGAAACACCATATATTTT | CASSQGGGGAITGNTIYF
. | TRBJ2-3 | once | TRBV2 | TGTGCCAGCAGTGTCGACTGGCTGCCTAGCACAGATACGCAGTATTTT | CASSVDWLPSTDTQYF
. | TRBJ2-7 | . | TRBV4-2 | TGTGCCAGCAGCCAAGCGTTGGGCAACCCTTACCCCAGGAACGAGCAGTACTTC | CASSQALGNPYPRNEQYF
. | TRBJ2-7 | . | TRBV7-8 | TGTGCCAGCAGCTTGGGGGCGGTCAGCTCCTACGAGCAGTACTTC | CASSLGAVSSYEQYF
TRBD1 | TRBJ1-6 | few | TRBV10-1 | TGCGCCAGCAATACAGGGGGCAATACTCCCCTCCACTTT | CASNTGGNTPLHF
TRBD1 | TRBJ1-5 | . | TRBV2 | TGTGCCAGCAGGTCTCAGGGGGGACGATATCAGCCCCAGCATTTT | CASRSQGGRYQPQHF
. | TRBJ1-5 | . | TRBV6-1 | TGTGCCAGCAGTGAGCAGGGTTACAATCAGCCCCAGCATTTT | CASSEQGYNQPQHF
. | TRBJ1-5 | . | TRBV6-1 | TGTGCCAGCAGTGAAATGTCCAATCAGCCCCAGCATTTT | CASSEMSNQPQHF
. | TRBJ1-2 | . | TRBV2 | TGTGCCAGCAGGCCCGACAGTGAAGGAAATGGCTACACCTTC | CASRPDSEGNGYTF
. | TRBJ1-2 | . | TRBV7-8 | TGTGCCAGCAGCTTGACAACCGGGACAACGAGAAACTATGGCTACACCTTC | CASSLTTGTTRNYGYTF
TRBD2 | TRBJ2-3 | . | TRBV4-2 | TGTGCCAGCAGCCAAGATGGCGGGGGGAGCTCAGATACGCAGTATTTT | CASSQDGGGSSDTQYF
TRBD1 | TRBJ1-4 | . | TRBV6-6 | TGTGCCAGCAGTGTACAGGGGGGTGGTGAAAAACTGTTTTTT | CASSVQGGGEKLFF
. | TRBJ2-7 | . | TRBV10-2 | TGCGCCAGCAGGGAAGAGGGACGAGGCCACGAGCAGTACTTC | CASREEGRGHEQYF
. | TRBJ1-1 | . | TRBV10-3 | TGTGCCATCAGTGGCGCCGGGAAGAACACTGAAGCTTTCTTT | CAISGAGKNTEAFF
. | TRBJ1-1 | . | TRBV2 | TGTGCCAGCAGTCGCGACGGACTCATGAACACTGAAGCTTTCTTT | CASSRDGLMNTEAFF
. | TRBJ1-4 | . | TRBV5-6 | TGTGCCAGCAGCTTTCGGGCAGGGATCGTGGCAGAAAAACTGTTTTTT | CASSFRAGIVAEKLFF
TRBD1 | TRBJ1-6 | medium-sized | TRBV7-2 | TGTGCCAGCAGCCCACTACAGGGGTCGGGTTCACCCCTCCACTTT | CASSPLQGSGSPLHF
. | TRBJ2-5 | . | TRBV12-5 | TGTGCTAGTGGTTTGGTAGGCGAGACCCAGTACTTC | CASGLVGETQYF
TRBD2 | TRBJ2-3 | . | TRBV5-1 | TGCGCCAGCAGCCTGTCCGCGGGGGGAAGAGATACGCAGTATTTT | CASSLSAGGRDTQYF
. | TRBJ2-7 | . | TRBV6-6 | TGTGCCAGCAGTTACTGGGGGTTCGCTCAGGACGAGCAGTACTTC | CASSYWGFAQDEQYF
. | TRBJ2-3 | . | TRBV7-9 | TGTGCCAGCAGCCCAGAGGCTGGCGGAACGCAGTATTTT | CASSPEAGGTQYF
. | TRBJ1-6 | . | TRBV28 | TGTGCCAGCACCGCGGGGAGGGGTTATTCACCCCTCCACTTT | CASTAGRGYSPLHF
. | TRBJ1-1 | . | TRBV6-6 | TGTGCCAGCAGACCACAGATGAACACTGAAGCTTTCTTT | CASRPQMNTEAFF
TRBD1 | TRBJ1-1 | few | TRBV19 | TGTGCCAGCCGGGACAGGGATACTGAAGCTTTCTTT | CASRDRDTEAFF
. | TRBJ1-5 | few | TRBV2 | TGTGCCAGCAAACTTTATAGCAATCAGCCCCAGCATTTT | CASKLYSNQPQHF
TRBD1 | TRBJ2-7 | . | TRBV6-5 | TGTGCCAGCAGTTTGACAGGGGCTTCCTACGAGCAGTACTTC | CASSLTGASYEQYF
. | TRBJ2-7 | . | TRBV7-2 | TGTGCCAGCAGCCCGGGAGCAGGAAAAATCTCCTACGAGCAGTACTTC | CASSPGAGKISYEQYF
. | TRBJ2-7 | . | TRBV5-5 | TGTGCCAGCGGCGAGTCCTACGAGCAGTACTTC | CASGESYEQYF
TRBD2 | TRBJ2-7 | . | TRBV2 | TGTGCCACCACCCGCGAGGCTAGCGGCTACGAGCAGTACTTC | CATTREASGYEQYF
. | TRBJ1-4 | . | TRBV6-6 | TGTGCCAGCAGCGAAACTAATGAAAAACTGTTTTTT | CASSETNEKLFF
. | TRBJ2-4 | . | TRBV4-3 | TGCGCCAGCAGCCAAGCCAGGGGAGCCAAAAACATTCAGTACTTC | CASSQARGAKNIQYF
. | TRBJ1-1 | few | TRBV5-1 | TGCGCCAGCAGCTACGAACGGGGGAGCACTGAAGCTTTCTTT | CASSYERGSTEAFF
. | TRBJ2-5 | . | TRBV18 | TGTGCCAGCTCACCAAGTATAGGAGAGACCCAGTACTTC | CASSPSIGETQYF
. | TRBJ1-4 | . | TRBV28 | TGTGCCAGCAGTTTCGCCGGTTATAATGAAAAACTGTTTTTT | CASSFAGYNEKLFF
. | TRBJ1-1 | . | TRBV29-1 | TGCAGCGTTCACCCTGAAGCTTTCTTT | CSVHPEAFF
. | TRBJ1-5 | . | TRBV6-1 | TGTGCCAGCAGTACCTCGCTACGACAACCCCAGCATTTT | CASSTSLRQPQHF
TRBD2 | TRBJ2-1 | . | TRBV18 | TGTGCCAGCTCACTACCGGGACTAGCCTATGAGCAGTTCTTC | CASSLPGLAYEQFF
. | TRBJ1-5 | . | TRBV6-1 | TGTGCCAGCAGTGGTCAACCCGGCGATCAGCCCCAGCATTTT | CASSGQPGDQPQHF